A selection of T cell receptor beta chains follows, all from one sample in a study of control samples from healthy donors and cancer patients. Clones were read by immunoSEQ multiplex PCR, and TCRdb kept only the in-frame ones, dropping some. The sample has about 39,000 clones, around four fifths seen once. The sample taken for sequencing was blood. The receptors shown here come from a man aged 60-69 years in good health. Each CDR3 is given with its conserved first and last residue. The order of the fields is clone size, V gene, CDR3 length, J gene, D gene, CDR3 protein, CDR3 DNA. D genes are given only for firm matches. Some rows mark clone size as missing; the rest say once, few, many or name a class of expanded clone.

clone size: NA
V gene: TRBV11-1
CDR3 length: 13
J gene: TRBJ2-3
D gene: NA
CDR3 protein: CASSLSATDTQYF
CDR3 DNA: TGTGCCAGCAGCTTATCCGCGACGGATACGCAGTATTTT

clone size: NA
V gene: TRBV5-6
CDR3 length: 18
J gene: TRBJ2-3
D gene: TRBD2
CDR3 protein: CASSPLPWTSGNTDTQYF
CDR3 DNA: TGTGCCAGCAGCCCCCTACCCTGGACTAGCGGGAACACAGATACGCAGTATTTT

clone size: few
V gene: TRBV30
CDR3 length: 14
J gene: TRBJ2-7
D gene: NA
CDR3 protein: CAWRKSGTSYEQYF
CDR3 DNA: TGTGCCTGGAGAAAGTCGGGAACCTCCTACGAGCAGTACTTC

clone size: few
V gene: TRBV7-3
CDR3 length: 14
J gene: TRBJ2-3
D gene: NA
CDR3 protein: CASSLSGWTDTQYF
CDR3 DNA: TGTGCCAGCAGCTTAAGTGGGTGGACAGATACGCAGTATTTT

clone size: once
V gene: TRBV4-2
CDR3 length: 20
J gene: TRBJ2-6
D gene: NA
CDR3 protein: CASSQEATGAISSGANVLTF
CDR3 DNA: TGTGCCAGCAGCCAAGAAGCAACAGGAGCAATATCCTCTGGGGCCAACGTCCTGACTTTC

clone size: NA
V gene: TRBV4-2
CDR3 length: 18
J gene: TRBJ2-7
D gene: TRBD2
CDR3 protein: CASSQSNIRAGAAYEQYF
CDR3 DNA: TGTGCCAGCAGCCAAAGTAACATCCGAGCGGGAGCGGCCTACGAGCAGTACTTC

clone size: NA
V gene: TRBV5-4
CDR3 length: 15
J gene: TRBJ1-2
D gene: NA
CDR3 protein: CASSFTLSRGTGYTF
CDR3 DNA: TGTGCCAGCAGCTTTACCTTATCGCGAGGAACGGGCTACACCTTC

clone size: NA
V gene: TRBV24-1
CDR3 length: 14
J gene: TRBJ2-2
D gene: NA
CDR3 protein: CATSGRVSSGELFF
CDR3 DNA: TGTGCCACCAGTGGCCGTGTTTCGAGCGGGGAGCTGTTTTTT

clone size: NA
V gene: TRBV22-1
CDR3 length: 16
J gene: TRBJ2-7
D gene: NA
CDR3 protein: CPGSAERDRGFHEQYF
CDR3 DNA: TGTCCTGGGAGCGCAGAAAGGGACAGGGGGTTCCACGAGCAGTACTTC

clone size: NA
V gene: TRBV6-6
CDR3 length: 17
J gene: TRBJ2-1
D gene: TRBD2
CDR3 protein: CASSPGLGLAGGPKQFF
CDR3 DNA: TGTGCCAGCAGTCCTGGGTTGGGACTAGCGGGAGGACCGAAGCAGTTCTTC

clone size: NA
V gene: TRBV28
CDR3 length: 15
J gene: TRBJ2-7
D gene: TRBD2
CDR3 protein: CASLSRGRAANEQYF
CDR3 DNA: TGTGCCAGCCTTTCCCGCGGGAGGGCCGCGAACGAGCAGTACTTC

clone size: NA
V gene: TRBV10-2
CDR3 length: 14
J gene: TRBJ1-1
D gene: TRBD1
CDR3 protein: CASQGQGSNTEAFF
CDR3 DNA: TGCGCCAGCCAGGGACAGGGCAGTAACACTGAAGCTTTCTTT

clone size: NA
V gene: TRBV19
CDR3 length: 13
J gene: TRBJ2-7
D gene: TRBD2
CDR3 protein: CASSGGSDYEQYF
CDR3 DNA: TGTGCCAGTTCCGGGGGGTCTGATTACGAGCAGTACTTC